The clone carrying this T cell receptor beta chain was detected a few times. The time point was: persistent/refractory GD, antithyroid drugs over 5 years with positive TRAb. Extracted RNA from PBMCs served as the source of the TCR library. Library construction for TCR beta used iRepertoire HTBI primers and Arm-PCR of CDR3 regions. Under the authors' procedure: Overall, samples carried some 67 TRBV and more than 13 TRBJ segments. TCRdb re-called the multiplex PCR reads through MiXCR, storing one row per CDR3 protein. The V and J calls were determined by TCRdb, not by the authors. The data contain 400,000 to 450,000 distinct CDR3 sequences, less than 25% of them seen just once; the ten biggest clones take up about 27%. This record belongs to a study of regulatory T cells in long-lasting Graves disease. The CDR3 covers 13 residues. Deletions cut 7 bases from V and 2 bases from J, with 11 bases between. Germline V gene sequence: CDR1 DFQATT, CDR2 SNEGSKA (reference sequence).

This sequence joins TRBV20-1 and TRBJ2-2, with D perhaps TRBD1 or TRBD2 (5 bases each). The sequenced sample was peripheral blood mononuclear cells (PBMCs), obtained when the disease was refractory, from a patient treated with antithyroid drugs. The clonotype comes from a female donor with Graves disease. CDR3 region: CSGGDFNTGELFF. CDR3 sequence (DNA): TGCAGTGGAGGGGATTTTAACACCGGGGAGCTGTTTTTT.